The sequence of this T cell receptor (beta chain) was determined in a study of beta chain features in type 1 diabetes. Study-level information: The patient and healthy donor groups were comparable for age, gender and cell yields.

Trimming took 0 bases from V and 6 from J, leaving 16 bases between them. CDR3 length: 15 residues. Germline CDR1 and CDR2: SGHNT and YYREEE (reference sequence). Sequenced material consisted of expressed TCRB transcripts (all of the isolated RNA was reverse transcribed). TCRdb keeps only in-frame clones here, not all; method: immunoSEQ multiplex PCR. The sample consists of 970,000 or so clones, under 20% of them appearing once. V is TRBV5-4 and J is TRBJ2-7, with D maybe TRBD2 (6 bases). The sequenced sample was naive CD4+ T cells from blood. This clonotype was obtained from a woman between 18 and 29 years old in good health. CDR3 region: CASSLEGGIDLEQYF. The CDR3, as DNA: TGTGCCAGCAGCTTGGAGGGCGGGATAGATCTCGAGCAGTACTTC.